This section outlines one T cell receptor (beta chain) sequence together with its context. Its recognized antigen is unknown. Per-base qualities were not stored, and no clone one base away is much larger. This sample is drawn from a study of blood T cell repertoires in COVID-19 (TCRdb year 2020). For the wider study: Collaborator samples came from the United States, Italy and Spain and covered acute and convalescent phases of COVID-19. The prospective study material was composed of cDNA or gDNA derived from T cells, B-cell-depleted T cells, or PBMCs. The dataset comprised deeply sampled blood TCRbeta repertoires from subjects exposed to, actively infected with, or recovered from COVID-19. The repertoires were released in a freely available public database meant as a resource for research on the immune response to SARS-CoV-2. Samples came from the ongoing ImmuneRACE study (first 160 participants) plus 1,254 subjects from 6 global collaborators. A de-identified subject ID, COVID-19 status, age in years and sex were almost always included in the sample metadata. Where available, HLA class I and class II types were obtained from metadata supplied by the sample provider rather than from assay-based typing. Study-wide findings and limitations: The amount of clinical and demographic metadata varied by source and participant and was provided uncurated.

TCRbeta CDR3 regions were amplified from genomic DNA by means of the immunoSEQ Assay, a bias-controlled multiplex PCR. On the authors' methods: Nucleated cell counts per sample were estimated from amplification of reference gene primers within the assay. Sequence reads were collapsed and filtered to measure the absolute abundance of every unique TCRbeta CDR3 rearrangement. Productive Simpson clonality was computed per sample as the square root of Simpson's diversity index over productive rearrangements. TCRdb holds this immuneACCESS table with in-frame rearrangements only. Some clones are missing; in checked studies, unresolved V genes explain under half, and the rest has no known cause. V, J and clone size are taken as reported in that table, and D and trimming were inferred from the DNA itself. The sample has roughly 160,000 clones on record, approximately 77% of them singletons. In total, the top ten clones hold 15% to 20% of the sample.

Inclusive of the bounding cysteine and phenylalanine, the CDR3 is 16 residues long. CDR3 DNA only is kept here, 48 bases in frame from base 1. The germline V gene (reference sequence) sets CDR1 to MNHEY and CDR2 to SMNVEV. The junction shows trimming of 6 bases on V and 0 bases on J, and the gene matches do not reach 7 bases of it. Participants in the prospective study were enrolled through a virtual design, were aged about 18 to 90 years, and lived in roughly 24 United States geographic areas. In the prospective study, participants were assigned to cohorts based on the clinical history participants reported in a screening survey and a study questionnaire. ImmuneRACE Cohort 3 recovered participants were defined by two consecutive negative NP/OP PCR tests, healthcare professional clearance, or symptom resolution. In the prospective study, mobile phlebotomists collected whole blood, serum and a nasopharyngeal or oropharyngeal swab from each participant. Additional blood draws and questionnaires over a 2-month period could optionally be provided by prospective study participants. Before DNA extraction, blood samples from the prospective study were shipped at room temperature or frozen.

The chain was built from TRBV27 and TRBJ2-3; 9 bases in the middle match TRBD2. Sample: PBMCs or T cells enriched from blood (not recorded which). This sequence originates from a man between 60 and 75 years old who had recovered from COVID-19. The DNA sequence is TGTGCCAGCAGCCAAGGACTAGCGTGGAGCACAGATACGCAGTATTTT. It is translated as CASSQGLAWSTDTQYF.